The entry below gives a single T cell receptor beta chain sequence along with its context. The specificity of this receptor is unknown. The record has no base qualities; no much larger clone is one base away. This entry belongs to a study of blood T cell repertoires in COVID-19 (dated by TCRdb to 2018 to 2020). Regarding the study in general: Collaborator samples came from the United States, Italy and Spain and covered acute and convalescent phases of COVID-19. The material from the prospective study consisted of cDNA or gDNA derived from T cells, B-cell-depleted T cells, or PBMCs. Deeply sampled blood TCRbeta repertoires from subjects exposed to, actively infected with, or recovered from COVID-19 were included in the dataset. A freely available public database, intended as a resource for researchers studying the immune response to SARS-CoV-2, is where the repertoires were released. Samples were obtained from the ongoing ImmuneRACE study (first 160 participants) and from roughly 1,300 subjects provided by 6 global collaborators. The sample metadata nearly always contained a de-identified subject ID, COVID-19 status, age in years and sex. HLA class I and class II types, where available, came from metadata supplied by the sample provider rather than from assay-based typing. On the study overall, not on this receptor specifically: The amount of clinical and demographic metadata varied by source and participant and was provided uncurated.

Samples from volunteer blood donors who had recovered from COVID-19 were contributed by a second Seattle source. The collaborating institutions used their own protocols to collect whole blood in K2EDTA tubes. For TCRbeta analysis, collaborators shipped samples as frozen whole blood, isolated PBMCs, or DNA extracted from either of those sample types. Trimming removed 6 bases from V and 4 bases from J; the gene matches leave 12 bases unexplained. The CDR3 contains 17 residues, cysteine and phenylalanine counted. Here the CDR3 DNA is all that survives: 51 bases in frame from base 1. Reading the germline V gene (reference sequence) gives CDR1 MNHEY and CDR2 SMNVEV. TCRbeta CDR3 regions were amplified from genomic DNA by means of the immunoSEQ Assay, a bias-controlled multiplex PCR. The paper's processing steps were these. Within the assay, amplification of reference gene primers was used to estimate how many nucleated cells each sample contained. Sequence reads were collapsed and filtered to measure the absolute abundance of every unique TCRbeta CDR3 rearrangement. For each sample, productive Simpson clonality was calculated as the square root of Simpson's diversity index over productive rearrangements. The table comes from immuneACCESS by way of TCRdb, which keeps in-frame sequences with V and J called. Part of the clones is missing from these tables; in studies checked, under half for an unresolved V gene and the rest for unknown reasons. The V and J calls and clone size are taken from that table; D and trimming were inferred from the DNA. Here the sample has about 240,000 clones; about nine tenths occur a single time. Of the sample, roughly 7.8% falls within the top ten clones.

The material sequenced was peripheral blood. The chain is encoded by TRBV27 joined to TRBJ1-5, with TRBD1 identical over 10 junction bases. The receptor comes from a man between 60 and 70 years old who had recovered from COVID-19. This receptor carries the CDR3 CASRQNTGTGVNQPQHF. In nucleotide form, the sequence is TGTGCCAGCAGACAAAACACCGGGACAGGGGTTAATCAGCCCCAGCATTTT.